The present T cell receptor beta chain was sequenced within a study of long-term antiretroviral therapy in people with HIV (dated by TCRdb to between 2021 and 2022). General notes on the study: Collection of the earliest samples took place about a decade ahead of the 2015 WHO recommendation for immediate ART, at a time when ART was typically delayed until CD4 counts fell. A retrospective serial study tested whether changes in peripheral blood TRB repertoire composition and diversity were associated with ART initiation and durable HIV suppression. A total of around 190 cryopreserved PBMC samples came from around 30 adults with confirmed HIV infection and were collected serially over a mean of roughly six years (range 1-12). Of the approximately 32 participants with HIV, approximately 11 were female. No cross-contamination during QIAcube processing was shown when test extractions of a monoclonal T-cell line were performed alongside a few dozen polyclonal samples. The paper as a whole reports these results and caveats: Owing to limited PBMC availability, only the TCR beta chain was sequenced, without alpha chain pairing. Narrower CDR3 length ranges were observed in HIV repertoires than in controls, and an antigen-experienced repertoire with only a slight naive shift after ART was suggested by the network structure. Samples dated from about 2004 to 2017, and the ART regimens used may be less effective than current ones. Inferences about post-ART repertoire changes were limited because no data were available on ART adherence, viral resistance or therapy changes. ART initiation was associated with a significant increase in TRB diversity, but diversity stayed significantly below transplant donor controls even after long-term ART. Because pre-ART samples had limited cell numbers, profiling was done on unsorted PBMC rather than on sorted CD4+ and CD8+ T cells. The repertoire was dominated across all time points by expanded TRB clones identified before ART initiation, although this dominance was seen to fluctuate and to decrease in many PLHIV after ART.

The germline V gene encodes CDR1 SGHTS and CDR2 YDEGEE. Measured from the cysteine to the phenylalanine, the CDR3 is 15 residues long. Of the read, only the CDR3 DNA is kept; its 45 bases are in frame from base 1. V trim: 2 bases; J trim: 0 bases; unmatched bases: 3. The immunoSEQ hsTCRB v3.0 assay was used at survey level resolution to sequence the TRB variable region. The target sequencing depth for TRB was roughly 40,000-50,000 T-cell genomes per sample. TRB libraries were pooled and sequenced on an Illumina MiSeq using a v3 150-cycle kit. The original pipeline was this. Repertoire analysis ran in R within a reproducible Nextflow workflow covering QC, data transformation and analysis. LymphoSeq2, an R package for AIRR-Seq data exploration, was used to implement custom analyses. A few samples that yielded fewer than 5000 total TRB sequences were excluded, so that about 200 HIV repertoires were analyzed. Among the roughly 190 retained HIV repertoires, 59 were collected before ART initiation and around 130 after ART initiation. Repertoires were downsampled to 5000 TRB nucleotide sequences, with summary statistics averaged over 100 downsampling iterations. Only TRB sequences with CDR3 regions of at least seven amino acids were retained for analysis. A Shannon entropy-derived clonality score and the Gini coefficient were used to measure diversity. In the repertoire networks, any two of the top 5000 CDR3 amino acid sequences were connected whenever the two sequences differed by an edit distance of one. For TRB CDR3 amino acid sequences, GLIPH2 was used to predict antigen specificity groups and MHC restriction. To flag known CMV, EBV, HIV or tissue antigen associations, CDR3 amino acid sequences were matched against VDJdb and McPAS-TCR. Pre-ART, post-ART and control groups were compared with Wilcoxon signed-rank tests and Holm-Bonferroni correction. In its TCRdb copy, this immuneACCESS table keeps in-frame sequences only and misses some clones. Where compared with another copy, unresolved V genes explain less than half of these, and the others have no known cause. That table is the source of V, J and clone size, and D and trimming were worked out from the DNA. In this sample the table shows tens of thousands of clones, around four fifths of which occur a single time. The ten biggest clones cover less than 15% of the sample.

A word on this clone: It has no known antigen specificity. No base quality values were provided; no much bigger clone lies one nucleotide off.

To be included, a participant needed at least one PBMC sample from before ART initiation plus at least two post-ART samples. Every participant with HIV received treatment in the United States of America. Before DNA extraction, cryopreserved samples of roughly 0.9-11 million PBMC were thawed and washed. At the time of the earliest PBMC sample for each participant with HIV, ages ranged from roughly 20 to 60 years. Each participant contributed PBMC samples from 1-4 timepoints before ART initiation and 2-8 timepoints after ART initiation, with a median of 7 samples. For every participant, serial HIV viral load, CD4+ T-cell count, ART history and demographic data were obtained. Using a Qiagen kit on a QIAcube, genomic DNA was extracted from unsorted PBMC, with samples processed in batches of 12.

Specimen: unsorted PBMCs, collected 1.6 years after starting antiretroviral therapy. The clonotype was recovered from a middle-aged man with HIV. The rearrangement combines TRBV5-8 with TRBJ2-7; 9 bases in the middle match TRBD2. Read as DNA, the sequence is TGTGCCAGCAGCTTAGCGGGGGGACCCTCCTACGAGCAGTACTTC. Translated, this gives CASSLAGGPSYEQYF.